The present T cell receptor beta chain was sequenced within a study of blood T cell repertoires in COVID-19. Original analysis: Using reference gene primer amplification, nucleated cell counts were estimated. Sequencing used immunoSEQ multiplex PCR; TCRdb keeps in-frame clones, though not all of them. V and J calls plus clone size are reproduced from that table; the DNA served to infer D and trimming. In the table there are over 120,000 clones, 70% to 80% of which are singletons. Germline V CDR1 and CDR2: SGHTA, FQGTGA. V was pared by 2 bases and J by 6 bases, with 16 bases between. The CDR3 contains 16 residues.

The TCR comes from a woman between 45 and 60 years old with active or convalescent COVID-19. This chain uses TRBV7-3 with TRBJ2-2, with TRBD2 as a possible D gene (5 bases). The sample was peripheral blood. As DNA, the CDR3 is TGTGCCAGCAGCTTATCTAGCCCGGTTATTGCCGGGGAGCTGTTTTTT. Its translation is CASSLSSPVIAGELFF. The full variable domain, in which reference TRBV7-3 and TRBJ2-2 provide the parts outside the CDR3, is GAGVSQTPSNKVTEKGKYVELRCDPISGHTALYWYRQSLGQGPEFLIYFQGTGAADDSGLPNDRFFAVRPEGSVSTLKIQRTERGDSAVYLCASSLSSPVIAGELFFGEGSRLTVL.